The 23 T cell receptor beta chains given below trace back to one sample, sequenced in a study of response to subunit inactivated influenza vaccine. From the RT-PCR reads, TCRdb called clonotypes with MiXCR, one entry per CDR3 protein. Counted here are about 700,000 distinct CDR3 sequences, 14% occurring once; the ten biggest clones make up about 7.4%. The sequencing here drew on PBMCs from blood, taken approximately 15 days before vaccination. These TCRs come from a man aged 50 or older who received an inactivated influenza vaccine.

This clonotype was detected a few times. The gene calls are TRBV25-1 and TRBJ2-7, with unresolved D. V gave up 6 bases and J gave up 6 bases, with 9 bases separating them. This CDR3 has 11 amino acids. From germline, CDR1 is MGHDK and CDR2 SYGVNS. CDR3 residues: CASSDDLEQYF. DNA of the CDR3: TGTGCCAGCAGCGACGATCTCGAGCAGTACTTC.

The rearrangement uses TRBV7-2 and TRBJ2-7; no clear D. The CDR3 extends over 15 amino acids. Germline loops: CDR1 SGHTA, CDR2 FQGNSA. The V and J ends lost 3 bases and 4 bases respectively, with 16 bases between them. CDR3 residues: CASSLAAEVWYEQYF. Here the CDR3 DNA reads TGTGCCAGCAGCTTGGCGGCCGAAGTTTGGTACGAGCAGTACTTC.

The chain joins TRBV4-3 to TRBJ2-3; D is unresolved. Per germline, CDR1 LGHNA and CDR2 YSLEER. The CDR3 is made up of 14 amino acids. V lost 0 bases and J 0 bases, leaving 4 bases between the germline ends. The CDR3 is CASSQDVSTDTQYF. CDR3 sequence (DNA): TGCGCCAGCAGCCAAGATGTGAGCACAGATACGCAGTATTTT.

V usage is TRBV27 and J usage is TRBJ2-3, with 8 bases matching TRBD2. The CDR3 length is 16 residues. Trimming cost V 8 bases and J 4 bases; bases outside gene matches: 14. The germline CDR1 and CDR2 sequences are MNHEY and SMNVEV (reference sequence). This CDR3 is CASGTLSGNAADTQYF. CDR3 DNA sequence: TGTGCCAGCGGGACGCTTAGCGGGAACGCTGCAGATACGCAGTATTTT.

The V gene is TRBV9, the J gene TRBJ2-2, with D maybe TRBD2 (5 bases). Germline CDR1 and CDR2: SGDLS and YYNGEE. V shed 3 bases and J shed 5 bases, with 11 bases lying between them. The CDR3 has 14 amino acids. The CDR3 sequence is CASSADSWTGELFF. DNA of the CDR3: TGTGCCAGCAGCGCGGACTCTTGGACCGGGGAGCTGTTTTTT.

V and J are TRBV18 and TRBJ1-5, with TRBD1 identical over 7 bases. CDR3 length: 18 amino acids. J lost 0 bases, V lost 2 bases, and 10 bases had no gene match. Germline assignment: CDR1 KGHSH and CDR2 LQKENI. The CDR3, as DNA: TGTGCCAGCTCACCAGGTTTAGGACAGGCCTATAGCAATCAGCCCCAGCATTTT. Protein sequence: CASSPGLGQAYSNQPQHF.

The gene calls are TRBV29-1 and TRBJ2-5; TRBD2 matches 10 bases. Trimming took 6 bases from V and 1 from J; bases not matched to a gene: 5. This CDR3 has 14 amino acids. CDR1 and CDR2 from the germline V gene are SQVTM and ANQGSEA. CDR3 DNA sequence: TGCAGCGTAGAACTAGCGGGGACCCAAGAGACCCAGTACTTC. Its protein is CSVELAGTQETQYF.

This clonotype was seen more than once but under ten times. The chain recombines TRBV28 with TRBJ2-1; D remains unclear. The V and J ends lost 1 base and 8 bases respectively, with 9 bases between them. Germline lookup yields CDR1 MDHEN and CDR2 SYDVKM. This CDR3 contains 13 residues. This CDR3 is CASSLFLDDEQFF. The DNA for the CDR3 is TGTGCCAGCAGTTTATTCCTAGACGATGAGCAGTTCTTC.

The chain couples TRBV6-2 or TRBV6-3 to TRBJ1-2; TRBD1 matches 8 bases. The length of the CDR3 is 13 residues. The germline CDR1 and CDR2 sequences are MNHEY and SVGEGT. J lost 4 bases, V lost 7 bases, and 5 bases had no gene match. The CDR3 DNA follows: TGTGCCAGCAATGACAGGGGCGGCTATGGCTACACCTTC. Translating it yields CASNDRGGYGYTF.

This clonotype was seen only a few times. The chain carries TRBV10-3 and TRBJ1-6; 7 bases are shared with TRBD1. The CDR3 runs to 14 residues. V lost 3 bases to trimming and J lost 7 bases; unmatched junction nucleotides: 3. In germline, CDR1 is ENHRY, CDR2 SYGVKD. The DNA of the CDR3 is TGTGCCATCAGTGATGAGGGGGCAAATTCACCCCTCCACTTT. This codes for CAISDEGANSPLHF.

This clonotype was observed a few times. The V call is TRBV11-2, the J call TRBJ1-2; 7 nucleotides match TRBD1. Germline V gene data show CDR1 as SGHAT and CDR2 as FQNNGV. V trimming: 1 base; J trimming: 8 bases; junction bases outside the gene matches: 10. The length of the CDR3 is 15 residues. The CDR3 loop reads CASSLGMTGSEGYTF. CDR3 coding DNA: TGTGCCAGCAGCTTAGGGATGACAGGGTCGGAGGGCTACACCTTC.

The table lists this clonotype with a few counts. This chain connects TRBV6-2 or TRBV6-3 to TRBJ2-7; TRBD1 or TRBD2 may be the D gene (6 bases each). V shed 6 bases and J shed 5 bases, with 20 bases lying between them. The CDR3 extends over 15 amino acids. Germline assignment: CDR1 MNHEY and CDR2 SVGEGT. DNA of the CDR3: TGTGCCAGCAGAAACCCCGGGACGGGGGCAAACGAGCAGTACTTC. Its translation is CASRNPGTGANEQYF.

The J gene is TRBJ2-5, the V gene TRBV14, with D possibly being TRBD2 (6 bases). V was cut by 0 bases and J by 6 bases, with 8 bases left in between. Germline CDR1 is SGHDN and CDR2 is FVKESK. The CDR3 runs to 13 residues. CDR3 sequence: CASSQDGGQTQYF. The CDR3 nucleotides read TGTGCCAGCAGCCAAGACGGGGGTCAGACCCAGTACTTC.

In DNA form, the CDR3 reads TGTGCCAGCAGTTACAGAACAGATACGCAGTATTTT. Translated: CASSYRTDTQYF. The chain combines TRBV28 with TRBJ2-3; D ambiguous. Trimming stripped 4 bases from V and 3 bases from J, with 5 bases between. The CDR3 is made up of 12 amino acids. Per germline, CDR1 MDHEN and CDR2 SYDVKM.

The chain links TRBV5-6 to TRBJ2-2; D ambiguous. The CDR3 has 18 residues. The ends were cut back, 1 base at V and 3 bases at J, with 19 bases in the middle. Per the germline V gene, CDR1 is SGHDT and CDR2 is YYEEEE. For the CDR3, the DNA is TGTGCCAGCAGCTTGAGTGCAGTACGGGTGGAGTACACCGGGGAGCTGTTTTTT. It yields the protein CASSLSAVRVEYTGELFF.

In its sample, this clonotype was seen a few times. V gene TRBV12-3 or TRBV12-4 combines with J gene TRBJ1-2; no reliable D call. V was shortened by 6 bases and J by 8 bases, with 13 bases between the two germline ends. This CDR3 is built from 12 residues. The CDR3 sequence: CASRGLPRGYTF. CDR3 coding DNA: TGTGCCAGCAGGGGTTTGCCGAGGGGCTACACCTTC.

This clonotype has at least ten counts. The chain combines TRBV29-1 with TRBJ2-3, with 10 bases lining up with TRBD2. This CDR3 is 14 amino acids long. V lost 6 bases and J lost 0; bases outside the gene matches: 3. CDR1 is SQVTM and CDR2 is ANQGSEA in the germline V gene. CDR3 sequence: CSVGLAASTDTQYF. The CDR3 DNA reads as TGCAGCGTCGGACTAGCGGCTAGCACAGATACGCAGTATTTT.

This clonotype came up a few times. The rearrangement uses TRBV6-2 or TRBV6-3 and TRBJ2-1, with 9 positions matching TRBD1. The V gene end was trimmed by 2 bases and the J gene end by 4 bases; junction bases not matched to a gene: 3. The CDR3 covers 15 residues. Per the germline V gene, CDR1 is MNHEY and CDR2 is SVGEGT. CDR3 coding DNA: TGTGCCAGCAGTTACGGGGACAGGGTTTACAATGAGCAGTTCTTC. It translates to CASSYGDRVYNEQFF.

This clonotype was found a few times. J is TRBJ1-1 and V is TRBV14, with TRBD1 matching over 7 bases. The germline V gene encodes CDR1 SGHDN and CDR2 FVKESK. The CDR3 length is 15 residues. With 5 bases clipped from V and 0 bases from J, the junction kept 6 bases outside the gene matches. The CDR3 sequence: CASSKYRGVNTEAFF. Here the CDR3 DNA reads TGTGCCAGCAGCAAATACAGGGGAGTGAACACTGAAGCTTTCTTT.

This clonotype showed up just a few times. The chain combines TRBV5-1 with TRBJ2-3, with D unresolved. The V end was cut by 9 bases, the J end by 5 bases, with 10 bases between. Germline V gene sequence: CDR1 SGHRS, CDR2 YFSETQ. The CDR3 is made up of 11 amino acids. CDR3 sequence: CANIEEDTQYF. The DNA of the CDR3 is TGCGCCAATATTGAGGAAGATACGCAGTATTTT.

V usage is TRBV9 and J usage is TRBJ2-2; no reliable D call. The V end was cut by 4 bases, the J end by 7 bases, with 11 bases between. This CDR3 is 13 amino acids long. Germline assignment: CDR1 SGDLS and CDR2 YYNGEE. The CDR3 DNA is TGTGCCAGCAGCTCCCAATCGTTCGGGGAGCTGTTTTTT. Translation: CASSSQSFGELFF.

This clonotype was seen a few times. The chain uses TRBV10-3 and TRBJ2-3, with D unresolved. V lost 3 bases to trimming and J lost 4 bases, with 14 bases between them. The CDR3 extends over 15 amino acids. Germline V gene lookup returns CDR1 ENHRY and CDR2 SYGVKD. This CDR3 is CAISDHRTAADTQYF. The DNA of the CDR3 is TGTGCCATCAGTGACCACCGGACGGCAGCAGATACGCAGTATTTT.

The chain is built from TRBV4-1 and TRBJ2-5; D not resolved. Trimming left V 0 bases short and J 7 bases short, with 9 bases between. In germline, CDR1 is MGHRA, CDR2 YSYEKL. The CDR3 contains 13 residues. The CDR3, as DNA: TGCGCCAGCAGCCAAGATCCCCAGCGGACCCAGTACTTC. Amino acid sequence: CASSQDPQRTQYF.